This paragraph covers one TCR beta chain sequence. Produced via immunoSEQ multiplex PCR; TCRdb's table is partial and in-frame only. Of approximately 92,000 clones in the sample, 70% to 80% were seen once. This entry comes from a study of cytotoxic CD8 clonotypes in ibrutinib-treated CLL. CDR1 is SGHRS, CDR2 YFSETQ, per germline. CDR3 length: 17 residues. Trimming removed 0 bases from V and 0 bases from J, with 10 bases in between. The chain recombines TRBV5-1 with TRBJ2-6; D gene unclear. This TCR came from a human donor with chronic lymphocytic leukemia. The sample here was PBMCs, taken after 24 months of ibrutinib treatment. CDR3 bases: TGCGCCAGCAGCTTGGGCCTCTCTAGCTCTGGGGCCAACGTCCTGACTTTC. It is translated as CASSLGLSSSGANVLTF.